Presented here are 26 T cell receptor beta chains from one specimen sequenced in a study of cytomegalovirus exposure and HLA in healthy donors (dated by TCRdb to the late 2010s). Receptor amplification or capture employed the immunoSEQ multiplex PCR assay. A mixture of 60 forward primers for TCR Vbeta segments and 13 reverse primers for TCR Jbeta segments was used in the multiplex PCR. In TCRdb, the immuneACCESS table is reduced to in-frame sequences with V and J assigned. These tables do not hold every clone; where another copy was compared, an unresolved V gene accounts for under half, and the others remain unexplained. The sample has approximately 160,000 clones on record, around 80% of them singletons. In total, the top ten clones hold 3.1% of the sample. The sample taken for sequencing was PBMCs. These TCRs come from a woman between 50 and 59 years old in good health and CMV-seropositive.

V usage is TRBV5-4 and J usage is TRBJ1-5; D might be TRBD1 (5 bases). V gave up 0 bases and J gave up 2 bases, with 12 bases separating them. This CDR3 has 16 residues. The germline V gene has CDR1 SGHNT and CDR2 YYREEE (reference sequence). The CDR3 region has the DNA TGTGCCAGCAGCTTGGACGGGGGAAGGGGCAATCAGCCCCAGCATTTT. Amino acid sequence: CASSLDGGRGNQPQHF.

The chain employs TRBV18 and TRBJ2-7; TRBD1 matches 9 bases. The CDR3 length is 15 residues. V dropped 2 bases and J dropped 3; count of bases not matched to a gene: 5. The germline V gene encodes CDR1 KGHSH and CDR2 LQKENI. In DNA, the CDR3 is TGTGCCAGCTCACCAGCTTCGACAGGGGGCTACGAGCAGTACTTC. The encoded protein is CASSPASTGGYEQYF.

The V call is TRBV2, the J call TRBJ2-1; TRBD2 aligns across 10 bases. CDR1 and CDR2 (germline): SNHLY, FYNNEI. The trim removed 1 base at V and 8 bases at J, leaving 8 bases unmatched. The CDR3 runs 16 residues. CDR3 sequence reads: CASSEGKAGGQDEQFF. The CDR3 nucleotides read TGTGCCAGCAGTGAAGGGAAAGCGGGGGGGCAGGATGAGCAGTTCTTC.

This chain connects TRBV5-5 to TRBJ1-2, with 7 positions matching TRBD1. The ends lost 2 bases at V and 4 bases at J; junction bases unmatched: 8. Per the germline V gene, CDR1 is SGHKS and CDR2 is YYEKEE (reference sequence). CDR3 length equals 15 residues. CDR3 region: CASSFLLTGTYGYTF. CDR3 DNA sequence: TGTGCCAGCAGCTTCCTTCTGACAGGGACCTATGGCTACACCTTC.

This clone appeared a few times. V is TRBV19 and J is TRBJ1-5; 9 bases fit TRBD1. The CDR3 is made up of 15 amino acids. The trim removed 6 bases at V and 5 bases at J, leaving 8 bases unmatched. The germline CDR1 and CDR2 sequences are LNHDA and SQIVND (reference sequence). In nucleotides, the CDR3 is TGTGCCAGTAGGGGACAGGGAAGGGGGGATCAGCCCCAGCATTTT. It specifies CASRGQGRGDQPQHF.

The CDR3 spells CASSLIGVGETQYF. The CDR3 DNA reads as TGTGCCAGCAGCTTAATCGGGGTCGGGGAGACCCAGTACTTC. The V gene is TRBV7-6, the J gene TRBJ2-5; D is possibly TRBD2 (5 bases). V dropped 2 bases and J dropped 5 bases, with 12 bases sitting between them. The germline V gene has CDR1 SGHVS and CDR2 FNYEAQ. The CDR3 extends over 14 amino acids.

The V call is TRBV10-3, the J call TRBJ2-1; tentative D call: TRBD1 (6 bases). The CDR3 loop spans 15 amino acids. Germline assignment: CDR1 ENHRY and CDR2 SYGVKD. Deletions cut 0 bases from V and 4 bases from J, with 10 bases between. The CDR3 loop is CAISESTGIYNEQFF. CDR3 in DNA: TGTGCCATCAGTGAGTCAACAGGGATTTACAATGAGCAGTTCTTC.

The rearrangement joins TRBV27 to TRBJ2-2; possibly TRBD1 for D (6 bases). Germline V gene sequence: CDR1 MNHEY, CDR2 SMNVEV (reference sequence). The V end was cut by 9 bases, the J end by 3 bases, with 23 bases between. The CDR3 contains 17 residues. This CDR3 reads CASKAWTEGVDTGELFF. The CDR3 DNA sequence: TGTGCCAGTAAGGCTTGGACAGAGGGGGTCGACACCGGGGAGCTGTTTTTT.

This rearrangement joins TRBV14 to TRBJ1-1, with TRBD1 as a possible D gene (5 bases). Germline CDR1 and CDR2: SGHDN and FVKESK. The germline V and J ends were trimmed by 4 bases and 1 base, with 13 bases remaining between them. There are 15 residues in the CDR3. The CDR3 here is CASSPHTGENTEAFF. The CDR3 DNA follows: TGTGCCAGCAGCCCTCATACGGGGGAGAACACTGAAGCTTTCTTT.

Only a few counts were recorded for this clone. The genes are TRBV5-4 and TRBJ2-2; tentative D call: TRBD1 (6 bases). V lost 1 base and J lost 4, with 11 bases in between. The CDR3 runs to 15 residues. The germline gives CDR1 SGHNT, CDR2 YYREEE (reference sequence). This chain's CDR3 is CASSLSARGTGELFF. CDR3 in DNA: TGTGCCAGCAGCTTGTCCGCCAGGGGCACCGGGGAGCTGTTTTTT.

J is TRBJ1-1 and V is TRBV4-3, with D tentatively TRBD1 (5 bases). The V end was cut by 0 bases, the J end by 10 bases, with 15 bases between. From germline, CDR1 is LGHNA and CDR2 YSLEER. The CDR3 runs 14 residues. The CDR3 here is CASSQDHQGRTAFF. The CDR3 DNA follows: TGCGCCAGCAGCCAAGATCACCAGGGCAGGACAGCTTTCTTT.

CDR3 DNA: TGTGCCAGCATGGACAGGGGGTTGGATCAGCCCCAGCATTTT. It yields the protein CASMDRGLDQPQHF. This chain joins TRBV2 and TRBJ1-5; 10 bases agree with TRBD1. Germline values: CDR1 SNHLY, CDR2 FYNNEI. The CDR3 length is 14 residues. V shed 7 bases and J 5 bases; nucleotides not matched to a gene: 5.

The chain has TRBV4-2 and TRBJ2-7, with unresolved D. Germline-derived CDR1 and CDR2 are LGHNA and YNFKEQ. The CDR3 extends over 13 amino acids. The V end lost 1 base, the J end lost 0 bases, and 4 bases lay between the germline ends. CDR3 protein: CASSQGASYEQYF. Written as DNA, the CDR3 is TGTGCCAGCAGCCAAGGGGCCTCCTACGAGCAGTACTTC.

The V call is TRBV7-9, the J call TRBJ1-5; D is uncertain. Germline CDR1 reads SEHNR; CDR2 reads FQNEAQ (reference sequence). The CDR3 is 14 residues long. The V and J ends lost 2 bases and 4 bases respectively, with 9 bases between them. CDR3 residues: CASSLSSANQPQHF. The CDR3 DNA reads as TGTGCCAGCAGCTTAAGTTCCGCGAATCAGCCCCAGCATTTT.

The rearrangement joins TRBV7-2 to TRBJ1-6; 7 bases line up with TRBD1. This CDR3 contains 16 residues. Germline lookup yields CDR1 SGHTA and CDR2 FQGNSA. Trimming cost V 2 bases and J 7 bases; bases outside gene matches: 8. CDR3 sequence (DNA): TGTGCCAGCAGCTTATTTCAGGGACAGAGCAATTCACCCCTCCACTTT. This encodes CASSLFQGQSNSPLHF.

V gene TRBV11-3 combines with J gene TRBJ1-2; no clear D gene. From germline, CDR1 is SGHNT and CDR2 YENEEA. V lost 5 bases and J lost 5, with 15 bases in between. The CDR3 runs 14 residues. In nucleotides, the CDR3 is TGTGCCAGCAGCCTAGGCAGTCTAGATTATGGCTACACCTTC. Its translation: CASSLGSLDYGYTF.

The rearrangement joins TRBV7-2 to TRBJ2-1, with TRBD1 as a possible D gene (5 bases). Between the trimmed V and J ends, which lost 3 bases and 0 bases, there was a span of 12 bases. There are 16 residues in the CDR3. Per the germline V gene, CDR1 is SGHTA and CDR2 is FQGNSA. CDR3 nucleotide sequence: TGTGCCAGCAGCTTCGGTCTGGGGCGCTCCTACAATGAGCAGTTCTTC. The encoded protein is CASSFGLGRSYNEQFF. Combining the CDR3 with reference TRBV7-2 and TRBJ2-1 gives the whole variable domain GAGVSQSPSNKVTEKGKDVELRCDPISGHTALYWYRQSLGQGLEFLIYFQGNSAPDKSGLPSDRFSAERTGGSVSTLTIQRTQQEDSAVYLCASSFGLGRSYNEQFFGPGTRLTVL.

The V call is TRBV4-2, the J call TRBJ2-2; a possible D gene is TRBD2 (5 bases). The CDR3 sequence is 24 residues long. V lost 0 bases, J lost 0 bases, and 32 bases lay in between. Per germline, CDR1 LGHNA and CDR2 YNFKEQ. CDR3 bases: TGTGCCAGCAGCCAAGAGGCCCTACTGAGGGAAGCGAGAGGTAGCTTTACGAACACCGGGGAGCTGTTTTTT. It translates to CASSQEALLREARGSFTNTGELFF.

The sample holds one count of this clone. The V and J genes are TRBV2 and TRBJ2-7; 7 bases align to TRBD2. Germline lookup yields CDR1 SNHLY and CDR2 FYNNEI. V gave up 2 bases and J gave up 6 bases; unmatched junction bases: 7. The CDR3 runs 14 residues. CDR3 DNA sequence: TGTGCCAGCAGTGAATGGGGGGGTGGGGTCGAGCAGTACTTC. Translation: CASSEWGGGVEQYF.

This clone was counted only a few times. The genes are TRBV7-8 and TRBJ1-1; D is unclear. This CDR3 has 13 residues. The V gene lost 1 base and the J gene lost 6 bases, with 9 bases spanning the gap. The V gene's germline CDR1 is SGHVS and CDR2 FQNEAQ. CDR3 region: CASSLVAEAEAFF. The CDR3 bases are TGTGCCAGCAGCTTAGTAGCGGAGGCTGAAGCTTTCTTT.

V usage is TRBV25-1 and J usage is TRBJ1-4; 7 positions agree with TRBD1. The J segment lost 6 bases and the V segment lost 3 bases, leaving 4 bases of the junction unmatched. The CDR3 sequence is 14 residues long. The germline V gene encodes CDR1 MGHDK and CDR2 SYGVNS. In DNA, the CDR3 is TGTGCCAGCAGTGAGTGGACAGGTGATGAAAAACTGTTTTTT. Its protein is CASSEWTGDEKLFF.

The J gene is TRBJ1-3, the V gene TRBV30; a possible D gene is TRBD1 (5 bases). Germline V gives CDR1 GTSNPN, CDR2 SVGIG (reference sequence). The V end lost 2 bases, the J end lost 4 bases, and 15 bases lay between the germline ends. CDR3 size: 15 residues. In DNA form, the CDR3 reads TGTGCCTGGAGTCCAGCGGGGACGGCGGGAAACACCATATATTTT. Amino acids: CAWSPAGTAGNTIYF.

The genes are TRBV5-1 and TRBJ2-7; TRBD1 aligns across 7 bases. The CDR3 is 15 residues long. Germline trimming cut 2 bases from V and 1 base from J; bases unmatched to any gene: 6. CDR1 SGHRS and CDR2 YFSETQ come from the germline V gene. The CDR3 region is CASSFRETGSYEQYF. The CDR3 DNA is TGCGCCAGCAGCTTTCGAGAGACAGGGTCCTACGAGCAGTACTTC. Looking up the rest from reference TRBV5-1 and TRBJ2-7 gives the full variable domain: KAGVTQTPRYLIKTRGQQVTLSCSPISGHRSVSWYQQTPGQGLQFLFEYFSETQRNKGNFPGRFSGRQFSNSRSEMNVSTLELGDSALYLCASSFRETGSYEQYFGPGTRLTVT.

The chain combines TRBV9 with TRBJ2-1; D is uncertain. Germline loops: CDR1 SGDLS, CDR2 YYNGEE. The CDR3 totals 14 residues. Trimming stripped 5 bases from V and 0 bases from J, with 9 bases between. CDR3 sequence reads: CASSSRFSYNEQFF. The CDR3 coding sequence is TGTGCCAGCAGTAGCCGTTTCTCCTACAATGAGCAGTTCTTC.

CDR3 sequence (DNA): TGTGCCAGCCGTGACAGTTCTAGCGGGGAGCTGTTTTTT. It is translated as CASRDSSSGELFF. The chain combines TRBV28 with TRBJ2-2; D might be TRBD1 (5 bases). The ends were cut back, 8 bases at V and 7 bases at J, with 14 bases in the middle. The CDR3 consists of 13 residues. Germline assignment: CDR1 MDHEN and CDR2 SYDVKM.

The CDR3 loop reads CASSGGDRPNGGAFF. CDR3 DNA sequence: TGTGCCAGCAGTGGGGGGGACAGGCCCAATGGCGGTGCTTTCTTT. V usage is TRBV28 and J usage is TRBJ1-1; 8 positions agree with TRBD1. J lost 11 bases, V lost 5 bases, and 16 bases had no gene match. The CDR3 consists of 15 residues. Per the germline V gene, CDR1 is MDHEN and CDR2 is SYDVKM.